The T cell receptor beta chain described here comes from a study of cytomegalovirus exposure and HLA in healthy donors. The CDR3 is made up of 12 amino acids. Between the trimmed V and J ends, which lost 4 bases and 11 bases, there was a span of 15 bases. Germline assignment: CDR1 SGDLS and CDR2 YYNGEE. It was with 60 Vbeta and 13 Jbeta primers that the PCR ran. This table comes from immunoSEQ multiplex PCR, and its TCRdb copy is limited to in-frame clones, with some not included. Here the sample spans over 150,000 clones, just under 80% being singletons. This TCR derives from a woman between 50 and 59 years old in good health and CMV-seropositive. The chain combines TRBV9 with TRBJ1-1, with D perhaps matching TRBD1 (6 bases). Sequencing used PBMCs. The CDR3 loop is CASSQGGGRAFF. The CDR3 DNA reads as TGTGCCAGCAGCCAGGGAGGGGGAAGGGCTTTCTTT.